This TCR beta chain was identified during a study of metastatic and nonmetastatic thyroid tumors. Study in general: A comparison of repertoires was made across blood and tumor or nodule tissue from malignant and benign thyroid patients. Study findings and constraints: Across blood and tumor, TCR beta diversity in malignant thyroid tumors was reportedly significantly higher than in benign nodules.

Authors' data handling: To classify distant metastasis in papillary thyroid cancer, a model was built from CDR3 differences across clinicopathological groups. TCRdb recomputed clones from the PCR reads via MiXCR. TCRdb, rather than the study authors, made the V and J calls. The sample has tens of thousands of clones, around 13% seen once. CDR3 length equals 12 residues. Trimming cost V 3 bases and J 7 bases, with 10 bases left between them. Germline V gene lookup returns CDR1 SGHRS and CDR2 YFSETQ. Thyroid surgery took place with no prior treatment in any patient. The table lists this clone with many counts. Its antigen is undetermined.

This sequence joins TRBV5-1 and TRBJ2-5, with D possibly being TRBD2 (5 bases). Sequenced sample: tumor tissue. The receptor was isolated from a female donor with papillary thyroid cancer or a benign thyroid nodule (not recorded which). Some clones in this sample may be carry-over from other donors' samples. CDR3 amino acids: CASSSSLGTQYF. Written as DNA, the CDR3 is TGCGCCAGCAGCTCTAGCCTGGGGACCCAGTACTTC.